The subject of this entry is one T cell receptor beta chain. The antigen remains unidentified. Here immunoSEQ multiplex PCR was the method, and the copy in TCRdb shows in-frame clones only, minus some. The sample includes 45,000 to 65,000 clones, 81% of them seen just once. Time point reported: week 23, last vaccination. Vaccination comprised doses that each held 300 ug of mutant IDH1 20-mer peptide, plus topical imiquimod. Every donor had a new WHO grade 3 or 4 astrocytoma that was IDH1-mutant, with loss of nuclear ATRX. CDR3 length equals 13 residues. The germline CDR1 and CDR2 sequences are GTSNPN and SVGIG (reference sequence). Unmatched junction bases numbered 5, after V lost 1 base and J lost 10 bases. The sample belongs to a study of a mutant IDH1 vaccine in newly diagnosed glioma. Study-wide context: Vaccine dosing followed radiotherapy by 4-6 weeks, or accompanied temozolomide cycles.

Study observations and caveats: Pseudoprogression looked unconnected to shifts in top peripheral T cell clonotypes. Vaccine-induced responses were seen in roughly 93% of patients, spanning several MHC alleles.

This sample comprised PBMCs, obtained from a glioma patient whose treatment included an IDH1 peptide vaccine. The origin of this receptor is a woman aged 35 to 49 with glioma. Some clones in this sample may be carry-over from other donors' samples. The rearrangement joins TRBV30 to TRBJ1-4, with 8 bases fitting TRBD1. CDR3 DNA: TGTGCCTGGAGTGCGGACAGGGCGAGAAAACTGTTTTTT. This codes for CAWSADRARKLFF. Combining the CDR3 with reference TRBV30 and TRBJ1-4 gives the whole variable domain SQTIHQWPATLVQPVGSPLSLECTVEGTSNPNLYWYRQAAGRGLQLLFYSVGIGQISSEVPQNLSASRPQDRQFILSSKKLLLSDSGFYLCAWSADRARKLFFGSGTQLSVL.